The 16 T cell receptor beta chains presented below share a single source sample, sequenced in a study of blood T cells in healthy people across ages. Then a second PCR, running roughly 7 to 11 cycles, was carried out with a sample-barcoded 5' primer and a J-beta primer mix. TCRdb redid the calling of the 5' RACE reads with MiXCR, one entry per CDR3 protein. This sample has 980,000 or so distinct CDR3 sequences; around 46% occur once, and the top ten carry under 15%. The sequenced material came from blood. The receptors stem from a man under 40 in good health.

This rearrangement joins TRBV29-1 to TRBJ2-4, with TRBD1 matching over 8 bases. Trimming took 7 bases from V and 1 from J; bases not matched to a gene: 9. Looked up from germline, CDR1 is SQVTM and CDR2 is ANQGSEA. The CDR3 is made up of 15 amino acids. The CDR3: CSAWTGIRAKNIQYF. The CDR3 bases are TGCAGCGCCTGGACAGGGATCAGGGCCAAAAACATTCAGTACTTC.

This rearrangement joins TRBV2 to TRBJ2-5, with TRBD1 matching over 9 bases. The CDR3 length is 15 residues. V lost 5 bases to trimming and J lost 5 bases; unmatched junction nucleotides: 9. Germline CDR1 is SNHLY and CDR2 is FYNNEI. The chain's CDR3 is CASSPGQGYLETQYF. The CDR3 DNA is TGTGCCAGCAGTCCGGGACAGGGATATCTGGAGACCCAGTACTTC.

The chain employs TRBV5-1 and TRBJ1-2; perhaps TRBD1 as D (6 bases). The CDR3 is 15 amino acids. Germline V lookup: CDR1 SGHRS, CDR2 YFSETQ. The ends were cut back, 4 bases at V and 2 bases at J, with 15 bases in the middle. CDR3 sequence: CASSAIPTGNYGYTF. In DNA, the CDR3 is TGCGCCAGCAGCGCGATCCCGACAGGCAACTATGGCTACACCTTC.

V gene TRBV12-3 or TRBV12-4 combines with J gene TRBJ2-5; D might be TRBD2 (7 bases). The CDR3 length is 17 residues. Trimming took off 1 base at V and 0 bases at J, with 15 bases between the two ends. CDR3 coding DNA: TGTGCCAGCAGTTTAGGGGAGGGGGGGATCGACCAAGAGACCCAGTACTTC. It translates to CASSLGEGGIDQETQYF.

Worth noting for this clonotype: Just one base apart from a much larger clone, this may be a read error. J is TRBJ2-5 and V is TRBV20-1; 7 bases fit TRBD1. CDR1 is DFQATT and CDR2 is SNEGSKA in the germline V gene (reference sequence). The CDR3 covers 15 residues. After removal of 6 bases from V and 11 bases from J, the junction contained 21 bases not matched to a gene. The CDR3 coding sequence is TGCAGTGCATCCACCGGGACAGTCTTTTCGAATGAGCAGTACTTC. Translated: CSASTGTVFSNEQYF.

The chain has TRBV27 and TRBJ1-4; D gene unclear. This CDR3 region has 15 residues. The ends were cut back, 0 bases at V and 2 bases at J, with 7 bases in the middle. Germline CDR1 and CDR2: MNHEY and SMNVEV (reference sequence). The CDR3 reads CASSLSISTNEKLFF. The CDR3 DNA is TGTGCCAGCAGTTTATCCATCAGTACTAATGAAAAACTGTTTTTT.

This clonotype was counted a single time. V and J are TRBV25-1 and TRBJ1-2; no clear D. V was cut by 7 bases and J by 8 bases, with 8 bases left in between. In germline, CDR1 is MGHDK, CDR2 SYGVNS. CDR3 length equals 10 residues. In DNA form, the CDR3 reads TGTGCCAGCACTTACGGGGGCTACACCTTC. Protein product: CASTYGGYTF.

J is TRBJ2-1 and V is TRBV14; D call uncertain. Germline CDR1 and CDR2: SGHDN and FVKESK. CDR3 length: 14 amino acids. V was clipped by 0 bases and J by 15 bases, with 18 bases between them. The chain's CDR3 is CASSQDIDRARRFF. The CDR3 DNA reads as TGTGCCAGCAGCCAAGATATTGATCGTGCAAGGCGGTTCTTC.

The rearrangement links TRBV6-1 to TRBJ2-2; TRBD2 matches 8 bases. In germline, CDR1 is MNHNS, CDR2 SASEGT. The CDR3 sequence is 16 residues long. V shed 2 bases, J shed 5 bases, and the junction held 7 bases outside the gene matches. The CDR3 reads CASSERGGPKTGELFF. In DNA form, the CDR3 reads TGTGCCAGCAGTGAACGGGGGGGCCCTAAAACCGGGGAGCTGTTTTTT.

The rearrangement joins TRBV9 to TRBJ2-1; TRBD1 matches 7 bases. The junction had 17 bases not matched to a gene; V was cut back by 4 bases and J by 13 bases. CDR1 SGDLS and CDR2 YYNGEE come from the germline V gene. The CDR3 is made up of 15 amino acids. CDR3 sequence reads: CASSFRQGGLETQFF. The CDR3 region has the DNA TGTGCCAGCAGCTTTCGACAGGGTGGGCTGGAGACCCAGTTCTTC.

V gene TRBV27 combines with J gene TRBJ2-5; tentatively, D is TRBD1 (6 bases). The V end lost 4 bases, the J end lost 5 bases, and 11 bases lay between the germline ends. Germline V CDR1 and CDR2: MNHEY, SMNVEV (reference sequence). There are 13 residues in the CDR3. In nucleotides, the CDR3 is TGTGCCAGCAGTTGGGGGCAGACGGAGACCCAGTACTTC. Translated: CASSWGQTETQYF.

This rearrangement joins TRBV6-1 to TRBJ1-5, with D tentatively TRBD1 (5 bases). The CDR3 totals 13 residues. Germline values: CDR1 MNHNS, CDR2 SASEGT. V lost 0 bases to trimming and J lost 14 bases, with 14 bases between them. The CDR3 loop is CASSEAGRDRKHF. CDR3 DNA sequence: TGTGCCAGCAGTGAAGCAGGGAGGGACCGAAAGCATTTT.

CDR3 in amino acids: CASSPGQVQPQHF. CDR3 DNA sequence: TGTGCCAGCTCACCAGGGCAGGTGCAGCCCCAGCATTTT. J is TRBJ1-5 and V is TRBV18; the D is unclear. The CDR3 covers 13 residues. Deletions cut 2 bases from V and 7 bases from J, with 9 bases between. Germline V CDR1 and CDR2: KGHSH, LQKENI.

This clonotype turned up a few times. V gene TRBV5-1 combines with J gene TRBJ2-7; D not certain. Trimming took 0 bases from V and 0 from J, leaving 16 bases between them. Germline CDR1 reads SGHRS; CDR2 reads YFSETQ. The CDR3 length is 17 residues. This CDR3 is CASSLGLAAKSSYEQYF. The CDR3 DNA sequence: TGCGCCAGCAGCTTGGGTCTCGCGGCCAAGAGCTCCTACGAGCAGTACTTC.

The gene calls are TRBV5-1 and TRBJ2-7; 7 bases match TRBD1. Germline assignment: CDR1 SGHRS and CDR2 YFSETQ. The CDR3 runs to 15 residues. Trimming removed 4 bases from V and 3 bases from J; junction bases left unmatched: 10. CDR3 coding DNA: TGCGCCAGCAGCCCTTCGGCCCGGGACAGCTACGAGCAGTACTTC. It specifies CASSPSARDSYEQYF.

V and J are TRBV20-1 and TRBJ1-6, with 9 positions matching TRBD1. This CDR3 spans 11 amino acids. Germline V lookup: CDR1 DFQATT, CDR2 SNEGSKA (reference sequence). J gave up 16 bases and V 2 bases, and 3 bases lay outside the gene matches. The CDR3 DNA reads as TGCAGTGCTAGAAGGGACAGGGTTCTCCACTTT. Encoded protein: CSARRDRVLHF.